Sequencing of this TCR beta chain was carried out in a study of blood T cell repertoires in COVID-19. Background on the study: The samples span acute and convalescent COVID-19 from the United States, Italy and Spain. PBMCs, B-cell-depleted T cells, or T cells were the source of the cDNA or gDNA that made up the material.

Source study methods: Reference gene primer amplification yielded estimated nucleated cell counts. TCRdb's copy holds only in-frame clones and misses some; the assay was immunoSEQ multiplex PCR. The V and J calls and clone size are taken from that table; D and trimming were inferred from the DNA. The repertoire includes under 65,000 clones, roughly 87% of them detected once, and roughly 5% sits in the top ten. This clone has a single count. The CDR3 has 17 amino acids. V lost 4 bases and J lost 0; bases outside the gene matches: 7. CDR1 and CDR2 from the germline V gene are MGHRA and YSYEKL. Input material: peripheral blood. This TCR derives from a man older than 75 in a cohort sampled during active COVID-19. The V call is TRBV4-1, the J call TRBJ2-3, with 10 bases that match TRBD1. CDR3 sequence: CASSLRGTGDSTDTQYF. The CDR3 DNA is TGCGCCAGCAGCCTCCGCGGGACAGGGGATAGCACAGATACGCAGTATTTT.